Each of the 8 T cell receptor beta chains below was sequenced from the same sample in a study of T cell responses to AZD1222 COVID-19 vaccine. The method was immunoSEQ multiplex PCR; TCRdb's version includes in-frame clones alone and lacks a portion of them. The sample includes 60,000 to 80,000 clones, about 78% seen only once; the top ten take about 50%. This material consisted of peripheral blood, taken 28 days after the second AZD1222 dose. The receptor source for this set is an adult who received the AZD1222 COVID-19 vaccine.

The chain carries TRBV5-5 and TRBJ2-1, with 9 bases aligning to TRBD2. V lost 3 bases to trimming and J lost 9 bases; unmatched junction nucleotides: 4. This CDR3 has 13 amino acids. Germline V lookup: CDR1 SGHKS, CDR2 YYEKEE (reference sequence). CDR3 residues: CASSYGTSFEQFF. In nucleotides, the CDR3 is TGTGCCAGCAGCTACGGGACTAGCTTTGAGCAGTTCTTC.

The V and J genes are TRBV5-1 and TRBJ2-5, with D unresolved. The V and J ends lost 2 bases and 0 bases respectively, with 2 bases between them. This CDR3 spans 12 amino acids. The germline gives CDR1 SGHRS, CDR2 YFSETQ. The CDR3, as DNA: TGCGCCAGCAGCTTCAACCAAGAGACCCAGTACTTC. Its protein is CASSFNQETQYF.

This clone was observed once. The chain combines TRBV18 with TRBJ2-6; the D gene is possibly TRBD2 (5 bases). Germline CDR1 and CDR2: KGHSH and LQKENI. This CDR3 is built from 17 residues. The V and J ends lost 3 bases and 0 bases respectively, with 12 bases between them. The CDR3 is CASSPYTGSSGANVLTF. CDR3 in DNA: TGTGCCAGCTCACCCTATACGGGGAGCTCTGGGGCCAACGTCCTGACTTTC.

Note on this clone: The same CDR3 also results from other DNA sequences found in this sample. The gene calls are TRBV9 and TRBJ2-1; D remains ambiguous. V was trimmed by 0 bases and J by 1 base, leaving 5 bases between them. The CDR3 consists of 14 residues. Germline V CDR1 and CDR2: SGDLS, YYNGEE. This CDR3 reads CASSVEASYNEQFF. The CDR3 DNA follows: TGTGCCAGCAGCGTAGAGGCTTCCTACAATGAGCAGTTCTTC.

The chain carries TRBV20-1 and TRBJ2-7; 7 bases map to TRBD2. Germline V gene data show CDR1 as DFQATT and CDR2 as SNEGSKA (reference sequence). Trimming cost V 3 bases and J 4 bases; bases outside gene matches: 9. CDR3 length equals 14 residues. CDR3 sequence: CSASDLADNYEQYF. CDR3 DNA: TGCAGTGCTAGTGATCTAGCGGATAATTACGAGCAGTACTTC.

This sequence joins TRBV7-9 and TRBJ2-5, with D unresolved. The CDR3 is made up of 12 amino acids. CDR1 is SEHNR and CDR2 is FQNEAQ in the germline V gene (reference sequence). With 4 bases removed from V and 5 bases from J, the gap between germline ends came to 8 bases. CDR3 sequence: CASSSMRETQYF. The CDR3, as DNA: TGTGCCAGCAGCTCCATGAGGGAGACCCAGTACTTC.

The chain combines TRBV7-8 with TRBJ1-1; D is ambiguous. V lost 1 base and J 4 bases, leaving 13 bases between the germline ends. This CDR3 contains 15 residues. From germline, CDR1 is SGHVS and CDR2 FQNEAQ. CDR3 sequence reads: CASSLGSGSGTEAFF. CDR3 nucleotides: TGTGCCAGCAGCTTAGGATCTGGGAGTGGCACTGAAGCTTTCTTT.

The gene calls are TRBV24-1 and TRBJ2-2; D is unclear. Per the germline V gene, CDR1 is KGHDR and CDR2 is SFDVKD. There are 13 residues in the CDR3. V was cut by 6 bases and J by 7 bases, with 11 bases left in between. The DNA of the CDR3 is TGTGCCACCAGTCGGTCCCGTAGCGGGGAGCTGTTTTTT. Amino acid sequence: CATSRSRSGELFF.